This entry features one TCR beta chain sequence. Its antigen has not been determined. Base qualities are not at hand, and no much larger clone is one base apart. This sample stems from a study of blood T cell repertoires in COVID-19 (TCRdb year 2020). General notes on the study: Samples covering the acute and convalescent phases of COVID-19 were provided by collaborators in the United States, Italy and Spain. The material from the prospective study consisted of cDNA or gDNA derived from T cells, B-cell-depleted T cells, or PBMCs. Deeply sampled blood TCRbeta repertoires from subjects exposed to, actively infected with, or recovered from COVID-19 were included in the dataset. The repertoires were released in a freely available public database intended as a resource for research on the immune response to SARS-CoV-2. Samples were obtained from the ongoing ImmuneRACE study (first 160 participants) and from 1,000 to 1,500 subjects provided by 6 global collaborators. Sample metadata almost always included a de-identified subject ID, COVID-19 status, age in years and sex. Where available, HLA class I and class II types were obtained from metadata supplied by the sample provider rather than from assay-based typing. Study-wide conclusions, independent of this receptor: The quantity of clinical and demographic metadata differed by source and by participant and was supplied without curation.

The CDR3 has 16 amino acids, counting the end cysteine and phenylalanine. Here the CDR3 DNA is all that survives: 48 bases in frame from base 1. CDR1 and CDR2, looked up from the germline V gene, are MNHEY and SVGEGT. V trim: 2 bases; J trim: 0 bases; unmatched bases: 3. One collaborating source in Seattle enrolled patients during active infection and followed them longitudinally through the course of disease. The collaborating institutions used their own protocols to collect whole blood in K2EDTA tubes. For TCRbeta analysis, collaborator samples were shipped as frozen whole blood, as isolated PBMCs, or as DNA extracted from either sample type. TCRbeta CDR3 regions were amplified from genomic DNA using the immunoSEQ Assay, a bias-controlled multiplex PCR. The original pipeline was this. The number of nucleated cells in each sample was estimated by amplification of reference gene primers within the assay. To quantify the absolute abundance of each unique TCRbeta CDR3 rearrangement, sequence reads were collapsed and filtered. For each sample, productive Simpson clonality was calculated as the square root of Simpson's diversity index across productive rearrangements. TCRdb provides this immuneACCESS table in a form limited to in-frame rearrangements. Some clones are lacking; in checked studies, under half of them reflect an unresolved V gene, and why the rest are absent is not known. The V and J calls and clone size are taken from that table; D and trimming were inferred from the DNA. The sample table records about 63,000 clones; more than 80% of these occur just once. About 31% of the sample is held by the ten biggest clonotypes.

The source is a man aged 55-75 years with COVID-19, enrolled during active disease. The sequencing input was peripheral blood. In this chain, TRBV6-2 or TRBV6-3 is recombined with TRBJ2-2; 7 bases in the middle match TRBD2. The DNA reads as follows: TGTGCCAGCAGTTACCGACTAGCTACGAACACCGGGGAGCTGTTTTTT. The encoded protein is CASSYRLATNTGELFF.